These T cell receptor beta chains were read from a single sample in a study of molecular identifiers for immune sequencing clone quantification. Each CDR3 protein is one row after TCRdb ran MiXCR on the PCR reads. The sample lists some 580,000 distinct CDR3 sequences, 25% occurring once. Sequences were obtained from naive CD8+ T cells from blood, with Jurkat cell RNA spiked in. All receptors come from a human donor in good health. Some libraries in this study had Jurkat cell RNA spiked in. CDR3s include the opening cysteine and the closing phenylalanine or tryptophan. A D gene is named only where the DNA matches it firmly. Clone sizes are given selectively: once, few, many, or a class where the clone is expanded.

CDR3nt,CDR3aa,abundance,j_gene,v_gene,d_gene
TGTGCCATCATGGACGGCTCTTTAGCGGGGGGGCCGGTGCAGTACTTC,CAIMDGSLAGGPVQYF,-,TRBJ2-7,TRBV10-3,TRBD2
TGTGCCAGTAGTGCTGATTATGGCAATCCGCCCCAGCATTTT,CASSADYGNPPQHF,-,TRBJ1-5,TRBV19,-
TGTGCCGTCAGTGAGTCCGCAGGTCTTGGGACCCAGTACTTC,CAVSESAGLGTQYF,-,TRBJ2-5,TRBV10-3,-
TGTGCCAGCACCAATCCCGCTGGAGGGTGGAATCAGCCCCAGCATTTT,CASTNPAGGWNQPQHF,many,TRBJ1-5,TRBV6-4,-
TGTGCCAACCTTGCTACGCGGGAGTGGGTCCATGAGCAGTTCTTC,CANLATREWVHEQFF,-,TRBJ2-1,TRBV28,TRBD2
TGTGCCAGCAGTTACGTACGTGGGGATTGGACTGAAGCTTTCTTT,CASSYVRGDWTEAFF,-,TRBJ1-1,TRBV6-2/TRBV6-3,-
TGTGCCAGCAGCTTAGGGGCGGGGGGCTACAATGAGCAGTTCTTC,CASSLGAGGYNEQFF,many,TRBJ2-1,TRBV7-2,TRBD2
TGTGCCAGCAGTTTTAGGGACGGTGATCAGCCCCAGCATTTT,CASSFRDGDQPQHF,many,TRBJ1-5,TRBV28,-
TGCAGTGCTAGAGATCCCGACACTTTCTCTGGGGCCAACGTCCTGACTTTC,CSARDPDTFSGANVLTF,many,TRBJ2-6,TRBV20-1,-
TGTGCCAGTGGGGACAGGGTCGAGGGTAATCAGCCCCAGCATTTT,CASGDRVEGNQPQHF,few,TRBJ1-5,TRBV19,TRBD1
TGTGCCAGCGTCCCGGGGGGTTTTCTTGGTGATGAGCAGTTCTTC,CASVPGGFLGDEQFF,few,TRBJ2-1,TRBV6-2/TRBV6-3,TRBD2
TGTGCCTGGAGACGGGACCCAGCTAACTATGGCTACACCTTC,CAWRRDPANYGYTF,many,TRBJ1-2,TRBV30,-
TGTGCCAGCAGTTACATTCCGACAGACTACCCCTACGAGCAGTACTTC,CASSYIPTDYPYEQYF,-,TRBJ2-7,TRBV6-2/TRBV6-3,-
TGTGCCAGCAGTTTATCCGGTCCCAACTATGGCTACACCTTC,CASSLSGPNYGYTF,many,TRBJ1-2,TRBV27,-
TGTGCCAGCAGCCAACAGGGGGGTGAGCAGTTCTTC,CASSQQGGEQFF,few,TRBJ2-1,TRBV7-3,TRBD1